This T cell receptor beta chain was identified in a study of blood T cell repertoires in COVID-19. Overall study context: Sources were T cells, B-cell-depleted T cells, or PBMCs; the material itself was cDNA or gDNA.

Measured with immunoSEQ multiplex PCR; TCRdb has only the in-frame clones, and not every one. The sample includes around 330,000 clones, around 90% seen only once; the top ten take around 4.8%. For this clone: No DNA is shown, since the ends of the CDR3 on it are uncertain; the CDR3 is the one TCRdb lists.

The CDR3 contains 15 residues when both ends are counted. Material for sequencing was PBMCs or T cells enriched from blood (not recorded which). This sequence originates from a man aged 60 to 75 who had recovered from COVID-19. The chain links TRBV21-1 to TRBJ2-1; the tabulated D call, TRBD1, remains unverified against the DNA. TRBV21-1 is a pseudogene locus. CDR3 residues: CASSKVGTGASGQFF.